The clone carrying this TCR beta chain came up a few times. The antigen is undetermined. It was with random hexamers that 0.5 to 1 ug RNA was reverse transcribed. The immunoSEQ assay covered 54 Vbeta and 13 Jbeta segments for CDR3. TCRdb itself ran the immunoSEQ multiplex PCR reads through MiXCR, one entry per CDR3 protein. The sample records around 140,000 distinct CDR3 sequences, approximately 95% being singletons. These data originate in a study of CD8 T cells in Susac syndrome. Sequencing of TCR beta covered CD8+ and CD4+ T cells obtained from blood. Regarding the study as a whole: The CD4+ T cell repertoires, which came from Susac syndrome patients, showed no sign of clonal expansion.

There are 12 residues in the CDR3. V was shortened by 6 bases and J by 5 bases, with 10 bases between the two germline ends. Germline V gene lookup returns CDR1 SGHAT and CDR2 FQNNGV. The V and J genes are TRBV11-2 and TRBJ1-2; maybe TRBD1 (6 bases). The receptor comes from a human donor with Susac syndrome. The sequencing input was CD4+ T cells from PBMCs. The CDR3 DNA reads as TGTGCCAGCAGGCCAACAGGGTATGGCTACACCTTC. Amino acid sequence: CASRPTGYGYTF.